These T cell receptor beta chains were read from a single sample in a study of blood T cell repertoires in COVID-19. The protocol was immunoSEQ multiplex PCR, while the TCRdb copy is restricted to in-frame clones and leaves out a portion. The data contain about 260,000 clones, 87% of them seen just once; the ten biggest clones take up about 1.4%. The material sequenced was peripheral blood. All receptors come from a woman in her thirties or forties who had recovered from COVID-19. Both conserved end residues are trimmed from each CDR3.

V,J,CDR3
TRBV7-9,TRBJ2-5,ASSRTRGGETQY
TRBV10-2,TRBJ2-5,ASSESSPETQY
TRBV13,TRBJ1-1,ASSADRKAF
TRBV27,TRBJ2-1,ASSLSRSGGPEQF
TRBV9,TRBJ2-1,ASARAGSYNEQF
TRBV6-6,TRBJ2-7,ASSSLSGGGFNEQY
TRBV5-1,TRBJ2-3,ASSKIAGGSTDTQY
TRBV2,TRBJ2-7,ASSEFRNEQY
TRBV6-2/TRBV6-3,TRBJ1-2,ASSYSRALYGYT
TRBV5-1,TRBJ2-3,ASSLRPGQNTDTQY
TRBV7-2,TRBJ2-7,ASSLASGQGQYEQY
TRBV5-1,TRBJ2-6,ASSLQGSGANVLT
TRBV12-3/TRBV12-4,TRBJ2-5,ASSLDLTGTQY
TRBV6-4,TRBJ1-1,ASRADRGTEAF
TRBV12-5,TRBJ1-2,ASGPGQGGSNYGYT
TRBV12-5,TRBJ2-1,ASGLVVTANLDEQF
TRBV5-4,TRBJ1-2,ASSLANSYGYT
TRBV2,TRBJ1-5,ASSEWDRRQPQH
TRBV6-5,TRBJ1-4,ASSPGKGTNEKLF
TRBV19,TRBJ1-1,ASSIAPGMNTEAF